The clone carrying this T cell receptor (beta chain) occurred a few times. The authors' processing: Counts of nucleated cells, estimated from reference gene primer amplification, were obtained. TCRdb's table, derived via immunoSEQ multiplex PCR, lists solely in-frame clones and lacks some. V and J calls and clone size are as listed in that table; D and trimming were resolved from the DNA. The repertoire holds about 100,000 clones, 70% to 90% seen once, with 5.1% in the top ten. The sample originates from a study of blood T cell repertoires in COVID-19. Study in general: PBMCs, B-cell-depleted T cells, or T cells provided the cDNA or gDNA that made up the material.

V dropped 8 bases and J dropped 3; count of bases not matched to a gene: 5. This CDR3 spans 13 amino acids. Germline lookup yields CDR1 SNHLY and CDR2 FYNNEI. The TCR sequence derives from a human donor in a cohort sampled during active COVID-19. The V gene is TRBV2, the J gene TRBJ1-2, with 8 bases aligning to TRBD1. The sequenced sample consisted of peripheral blood. DNA for the CDR3: TGTGCCAGCGCCGGGGACAGGTACTATGGCTACACCTTC. Amino acids: CASAGDRYYGYTF.